Listed below are T cell receptor beta chains from one sample, sequenced in a study of blood T cell repertoires in COVID-19. Using immunoSEQ multiplex PCR, the repertoire was profiled, and TCRdb retains in-frame clones only, with some absent. The sample consists of approximately 93,000 clones, about nine tenths of them appearing once. Sequenced sample: peripheral blood. The receptor set was obtained from a man in his fifties with active or convalescent COVID-19. The CDR3 runs from the conserved cysteine through the conserved F or W. A D gene is named only where the DNA matches it firmly. Clone size is stated in some rows and not others, as once, few, many or a class when expanded.

D | size | J | V | DNA | CDR3
TRBD1 | - | TRBJ1-4 | TRBV2 | TGTGCCAGCAGTGGAGGAGACAGGGGGCGGGAAAAACTGTTTTTT | CASSGGDRGREKLFF
TRBD2 | - | TRBJ2-7 | TRBV19 | TGTGCTACTAAACGCGGAGCCGGGACTACCGGGCGGGAGCAGTACTTC | CATKRGAGTTGREQYF
TRBD1 | - | TRBJ1-6 | TRBV18 | TGTGCCAGCTCACCCGGGACAGATGATTCACCCCTCCACTTT | CASSPGTDDSPLHF
TRBD1 | - | TRBJ1-5 | TRBV19 | TGTGCCGGCGGGACAGGGGTACGGGTCCAGCATTTT | CAGGTGVRVQHF
TRBD1 | - | TRBJ2-3 | TRBV19 | TGTGCCAGTAGTAATAGACAGGGGGCAAGGTTAAGCACAGATACGCAGTATTTT | CASSNRQGARLSTDTQYF
TRBD1 | - | TRBJ1-3 | TRBV30 | TGTGCCTGGAGTGTAGACAGGGGGATTCGTCTTGCCAACACCATATATTTT | CAWSVDRGIRLANTIYF
TRBD1 | - | TRBJ2-6 | TRBV4-1 | TGCGCCAGCAGCCCGACGCTGGGACAGGGTTCGATTGGGGCCAACGTCCTGACTTTC | CASSPTLGQGSIGANVLTF
TRBD2 | - | TRBJ2-3 | TRBV11-2 | TGTGCCAGCAGCCACCCGGGGGGGGACCGGCTTACAGATACGCAGTATTTT | CASSHPGGDRLTDTQYF
- | - | TRBJ2-7 | TRBV6-5 | TGTGCCAGCAGTTCGGGGGTAGTCCCCTACGAGCAGTACTTC | CASSSGVVPYEQYF
- | - | TRBJ2-3 | TRBV24-1 | TGTGCCACCAGTGATTTGACAGGATCCACAGATACGCAGTATTTT | CATSDLTGSTDTQYF
TRBD2 | few | TRBJ2-5 | TRBV9 | TGTGCCCGCAGCGTCGCCGGGGCGGGGGGAGAGACCCAGTACTTC | CARSVAGAGGETQYF
- | - | TRBJ2-3 | TRBV24-1 | TGTGCCACCAGTGAGGCAGGGGATCCCGCAGATACGCAGTATTTT | CATSEAGDPADTQYF
TRBD1 | - | TRBJ2-1 | TRBV7-8 | TGTGCCAGCAGCCGATCCGGGACAGGGGGTGAGCAGTTCTTC | CASSRSGTGGEQFF
TRBD1 | - | TRBJ1-4 | TRBV14 | TGTGCCAGCAGCCAAAGGACAGGAACTAATGAAAAACTGTTTTTT | CASSQRTGTNEKLFF
TRBD2 | - | TRBJ2-1 | TRBV5-8 | TGTGCCAGCAGTACCCTGGGGGGGGGTTACAATGAGCAGTTCTTC | CASSTLGGGYNEQFF
TRBD1 | - | TRBJ2-1 | TRBV5-1 | TGCGCCAGCAGCCGAGACAGGGGCGGGTACAATGAGCAGTTCTTC | CASSRDRGGYNEQFF
TRBD2 | - | TRBJ2-7 | TRBV2 | TGTGCCAGCAGTGCAGCGGGAGTGTACTTC | CASSAAGVYF
TRBD1 | - | TRBJ1-1 | TRBV11-2 | TGTGCCAGCAGCAACAGACAGGGAATGAACACTGAAGCTTTCTTT | CASSNRQGMNTEAFF
- | - | TRBJ2-5 | TRBV7-2 | TGTGCCAGCAGCTTTAACGGGGGGCAGATAGAGACCCAGTACTTC | CASSFNGGQIETQYF
- | - | TRBJ2-4 | TRBV3-1/TRBV3-2 | TGTGCCAGCAGCCAAGAAGGGGGGGCGATTGGAGACATTCAGTACTTC | CASSQEGGAIGDIQYF
- | - | TRBJ1-3 | TRBV5-1 | TGCGCCAGCAGCTTGAGGGGCGACTCTGGAAACACCATATATTTT | CASSLRGDSGNTIYF
- | - | TRBJ1-1 | TRBV27 | TGTGCCAGCAGTTTATCTGGGCCCTACATGAACACTGAAGCTTTCTTT | CASSLSGPYMNTEAFF
TRBD1 | many | TRBJ1-2 | TRBV15 | TGTGCCACCAGCAAGGACAGGATCGGTGGCTACACCTTC | CATSKDRIGGYTF
- | - | TRBJ2-1 | TRBV5-1 | TGCGCCAGCAGCTTGGAGCGTCGAACCGGTCTCAAGAAAGGCGATGAGCAGTTCTTC | CASSLERRTGLKKGDEQFF